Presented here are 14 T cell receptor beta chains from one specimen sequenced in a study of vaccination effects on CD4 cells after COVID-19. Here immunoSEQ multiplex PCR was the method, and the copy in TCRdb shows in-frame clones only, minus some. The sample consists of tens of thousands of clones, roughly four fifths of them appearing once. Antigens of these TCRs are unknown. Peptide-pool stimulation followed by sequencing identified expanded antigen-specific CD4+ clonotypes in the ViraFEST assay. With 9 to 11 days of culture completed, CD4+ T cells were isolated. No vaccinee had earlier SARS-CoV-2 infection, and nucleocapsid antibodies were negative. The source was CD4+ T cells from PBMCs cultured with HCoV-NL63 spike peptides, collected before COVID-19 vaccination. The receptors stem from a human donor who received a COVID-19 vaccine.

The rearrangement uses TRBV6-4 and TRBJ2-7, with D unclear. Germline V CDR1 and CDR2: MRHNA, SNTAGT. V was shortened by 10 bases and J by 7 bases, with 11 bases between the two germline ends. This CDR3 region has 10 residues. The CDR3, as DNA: TGTGCCACCGGATTAGGGGAGCAGTACGTC. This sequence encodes CATGLGEQYV.

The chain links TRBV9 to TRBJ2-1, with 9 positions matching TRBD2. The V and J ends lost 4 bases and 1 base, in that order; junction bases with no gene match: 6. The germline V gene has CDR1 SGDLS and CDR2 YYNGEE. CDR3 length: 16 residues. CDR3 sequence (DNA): TGTGCCAGCAGCCCGACTAGCGGAGCTTCCTACAATGAGCAGTTCTTC. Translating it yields CASSPTSGASYNEQFF. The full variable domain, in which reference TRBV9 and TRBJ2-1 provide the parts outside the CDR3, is DSGVTQTPKHLITATGQRVTLRCSPRSGDLSVYWYQQSLDQGLQFLIQYYNGEERAKGNILERFSAQQFPDLHSELNLSSLELGDSALYFCASSPTSGASYNEQFFGPGTRLTVL.

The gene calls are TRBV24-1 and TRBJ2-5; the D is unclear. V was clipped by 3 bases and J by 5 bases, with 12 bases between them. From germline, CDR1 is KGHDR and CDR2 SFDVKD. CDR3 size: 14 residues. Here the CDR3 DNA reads TGTGCCACCAGTGATATTAGCAGGATGGAGACCCAGTACTTC. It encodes CATSDISRMETQYF.

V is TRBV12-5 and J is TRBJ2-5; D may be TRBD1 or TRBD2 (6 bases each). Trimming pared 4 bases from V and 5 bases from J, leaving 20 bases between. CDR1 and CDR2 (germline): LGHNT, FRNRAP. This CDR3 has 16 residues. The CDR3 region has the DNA TGTGCTAGTGGTTCAGCTAGCACGGGGGCCAGCGAGACCCAGTACTTC. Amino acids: CASGSASTGASETQYF.

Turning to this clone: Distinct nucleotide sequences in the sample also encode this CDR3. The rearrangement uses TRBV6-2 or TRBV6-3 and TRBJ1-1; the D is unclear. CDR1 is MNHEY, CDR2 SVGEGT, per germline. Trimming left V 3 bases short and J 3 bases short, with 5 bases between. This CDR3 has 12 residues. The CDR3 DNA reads TGTGCCAGCAGTTATCCATACACTGAAGCTTTCTTT. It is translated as CASSYPYTEAFF.

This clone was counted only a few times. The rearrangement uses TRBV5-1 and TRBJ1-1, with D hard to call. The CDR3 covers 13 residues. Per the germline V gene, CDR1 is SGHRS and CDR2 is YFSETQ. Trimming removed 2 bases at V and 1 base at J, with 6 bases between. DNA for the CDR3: TGCGCCAGCAGCTTAGATCAGAACACTGAAGCTTTCTTT. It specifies CASSLDQNTEAFF.

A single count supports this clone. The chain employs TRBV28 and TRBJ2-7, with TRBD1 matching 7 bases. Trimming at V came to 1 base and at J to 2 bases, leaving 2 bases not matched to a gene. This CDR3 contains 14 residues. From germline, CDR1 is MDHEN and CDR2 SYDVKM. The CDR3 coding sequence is TGTGCCAGCAGTTTATCGGGACAGCCCTACGAGCAGTACGTC. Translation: CASSLSGQPYEQYV.

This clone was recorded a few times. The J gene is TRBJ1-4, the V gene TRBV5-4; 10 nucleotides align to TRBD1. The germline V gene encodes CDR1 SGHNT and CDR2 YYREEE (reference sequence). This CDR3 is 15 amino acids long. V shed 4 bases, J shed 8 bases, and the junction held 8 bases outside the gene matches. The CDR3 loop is CASSPGTGDHEKLFF. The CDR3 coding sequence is TGTGCCAGCAGCCCCGGGACAGGGGACCACGAAAAACTGTTTTTT.

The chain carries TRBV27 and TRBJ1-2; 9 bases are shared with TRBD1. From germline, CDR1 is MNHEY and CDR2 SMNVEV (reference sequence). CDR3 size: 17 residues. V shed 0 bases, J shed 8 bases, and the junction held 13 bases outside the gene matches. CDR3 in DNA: TGTGCCAGCAGTTTATCCGGCCGGGACAGGGTATCCGTCGGCTACACCTTC. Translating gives CASSLSGRDRVSVGYTF.

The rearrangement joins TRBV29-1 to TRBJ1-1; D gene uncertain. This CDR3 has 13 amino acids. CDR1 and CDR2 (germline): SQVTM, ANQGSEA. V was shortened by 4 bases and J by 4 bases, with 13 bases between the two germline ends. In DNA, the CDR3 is TGCAGCGTTGTAGCTCAGGTCGGCACTGAAGCTTTCTTT. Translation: CSVVAQVGTEAFF.

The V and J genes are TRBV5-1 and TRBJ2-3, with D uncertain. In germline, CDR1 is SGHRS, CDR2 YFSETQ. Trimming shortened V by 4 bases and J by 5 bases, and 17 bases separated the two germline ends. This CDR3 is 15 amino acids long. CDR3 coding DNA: TGCGCCAGCAGCCGGTCAGCTCAAAAGGGAGATACGCAGTATTTT. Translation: CASSRSAQKGDTQYF.

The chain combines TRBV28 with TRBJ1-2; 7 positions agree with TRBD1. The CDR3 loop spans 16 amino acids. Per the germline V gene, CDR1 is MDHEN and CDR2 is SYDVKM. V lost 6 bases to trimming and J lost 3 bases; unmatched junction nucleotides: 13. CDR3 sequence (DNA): TGTGCCAGCAGCCCAAACTACAGGGGTGTTTACTATGGCTACACCTTC. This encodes CASSPNYRGVYYGYTF.

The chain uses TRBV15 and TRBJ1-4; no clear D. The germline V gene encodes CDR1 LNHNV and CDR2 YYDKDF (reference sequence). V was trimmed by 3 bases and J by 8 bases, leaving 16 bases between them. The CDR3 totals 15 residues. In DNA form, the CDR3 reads TGTGCCACCAGCAGGAGAGAGGAGCCCCGCGAAAAACTGTTTTTT. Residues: CATSRREEPREKLFF.

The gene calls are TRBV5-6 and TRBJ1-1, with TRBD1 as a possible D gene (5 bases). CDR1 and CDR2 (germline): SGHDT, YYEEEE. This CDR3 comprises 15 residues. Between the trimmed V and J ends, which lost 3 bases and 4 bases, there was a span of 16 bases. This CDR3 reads CASSSWRGASTEAFF. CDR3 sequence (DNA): TGTGCCAGCAGCTCCTGGCGAGGGGCTAGCACTGAAGCTTTCTTT.